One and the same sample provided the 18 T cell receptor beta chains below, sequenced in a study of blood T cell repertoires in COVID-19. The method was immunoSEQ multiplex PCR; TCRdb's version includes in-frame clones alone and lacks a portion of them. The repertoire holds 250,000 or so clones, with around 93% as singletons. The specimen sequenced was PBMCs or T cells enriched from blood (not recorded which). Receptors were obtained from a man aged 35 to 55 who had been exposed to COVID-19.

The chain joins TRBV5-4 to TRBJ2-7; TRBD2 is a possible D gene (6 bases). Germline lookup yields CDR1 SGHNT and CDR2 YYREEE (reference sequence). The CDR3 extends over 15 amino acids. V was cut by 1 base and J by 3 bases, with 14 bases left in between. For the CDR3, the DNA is TGTGCCAGCAGCTTGAGGAGGGGCGCGGACTACGAGCAGTACTTC. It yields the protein CASSLRRGADYEQYF.

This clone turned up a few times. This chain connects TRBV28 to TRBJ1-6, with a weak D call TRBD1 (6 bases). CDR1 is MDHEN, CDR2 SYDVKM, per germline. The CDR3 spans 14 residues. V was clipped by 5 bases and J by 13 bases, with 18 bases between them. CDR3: CASSPRTDTMPLHF. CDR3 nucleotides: TGTGCCAGCAGTCCCCGGACAGACACTATGCCCCTCCACTTT.

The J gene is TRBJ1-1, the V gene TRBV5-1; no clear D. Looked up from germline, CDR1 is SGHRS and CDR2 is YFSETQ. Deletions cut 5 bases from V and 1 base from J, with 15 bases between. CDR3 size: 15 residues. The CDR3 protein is CASRNSLRENTEAFF. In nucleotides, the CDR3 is TGCGCCAGCAGAAATAGTTTACGGGAGAACACTGAAGCTTTCTTT. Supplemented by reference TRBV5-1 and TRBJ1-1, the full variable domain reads KAGVTQTPRYLIKTRGQQVTLSCSPISGHRSVSWYQQTPGQGLQFLFEYFSETQRNKGNFPGRFSGRQFSNSRSEMNVSTLELGDSALYLCASRNSLRENTEAFFGQGTRLTVV.

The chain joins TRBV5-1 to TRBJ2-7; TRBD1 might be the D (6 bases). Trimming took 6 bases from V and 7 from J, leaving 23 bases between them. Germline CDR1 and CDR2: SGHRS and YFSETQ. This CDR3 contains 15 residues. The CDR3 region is CASTLTGTYLSEQYF. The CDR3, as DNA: TGCGCCAGCACCCTGACCGGGACATACCTTTCAGAGCAGTACTTC.

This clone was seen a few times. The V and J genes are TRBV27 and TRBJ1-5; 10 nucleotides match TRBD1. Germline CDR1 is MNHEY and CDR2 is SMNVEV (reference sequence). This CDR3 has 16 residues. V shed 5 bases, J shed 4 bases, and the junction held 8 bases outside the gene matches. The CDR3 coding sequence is TGTGCCAGCAGTCCAAGGACAGGGGGTTCAAATCAGCCCCAGCATTTT. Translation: CASSPRTGGSNQPQHF.

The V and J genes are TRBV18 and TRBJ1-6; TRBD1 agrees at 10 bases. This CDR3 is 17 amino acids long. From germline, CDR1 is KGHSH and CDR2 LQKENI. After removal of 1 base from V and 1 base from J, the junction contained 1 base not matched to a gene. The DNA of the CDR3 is TGTGCCAGCTCACCACGGGACAGGGGTTCCTATAATTCACCCCTCCACTTT. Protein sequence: CASSPRDRGSYNSPLHF.

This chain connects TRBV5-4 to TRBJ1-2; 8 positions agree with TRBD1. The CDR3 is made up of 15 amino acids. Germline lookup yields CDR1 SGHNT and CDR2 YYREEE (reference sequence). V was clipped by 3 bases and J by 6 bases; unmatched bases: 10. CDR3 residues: CASSSRTGLFDGYTF. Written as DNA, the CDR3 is TGTGCCAGCAGCTCACGGACAGGGTTATTCGATGGCTACACCTTC.

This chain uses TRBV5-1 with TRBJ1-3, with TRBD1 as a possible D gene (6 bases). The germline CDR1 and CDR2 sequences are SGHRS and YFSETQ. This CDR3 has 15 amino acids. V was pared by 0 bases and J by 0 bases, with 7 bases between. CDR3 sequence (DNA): TGCGCCAGCAGCTTGGCACAGGGCTCTGGAAACACCATATATTTT. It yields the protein CASSLAQGSGNTIYF.

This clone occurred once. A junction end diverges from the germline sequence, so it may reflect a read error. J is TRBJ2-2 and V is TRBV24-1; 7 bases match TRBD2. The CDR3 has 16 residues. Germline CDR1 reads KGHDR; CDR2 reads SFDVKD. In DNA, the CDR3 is TGTGCCACCAGCGCTCCGGGACTATTGAACGCCGGGGAGCTGTTTTTT. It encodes CATSAPGLLNAGELFF.

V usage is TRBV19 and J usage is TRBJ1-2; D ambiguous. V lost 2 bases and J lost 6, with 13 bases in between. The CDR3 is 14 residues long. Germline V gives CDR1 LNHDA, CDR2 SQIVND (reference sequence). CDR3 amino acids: CASSINRGRDGYTF. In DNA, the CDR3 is TGTGCCAGTAGTATAAACAGAGGGAGGGATGGCTACACCTTC.

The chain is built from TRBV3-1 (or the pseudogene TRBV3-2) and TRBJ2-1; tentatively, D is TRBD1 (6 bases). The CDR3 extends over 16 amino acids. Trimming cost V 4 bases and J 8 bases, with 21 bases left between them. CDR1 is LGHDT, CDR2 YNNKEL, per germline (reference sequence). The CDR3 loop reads CASSPLPGGHSDEQFF. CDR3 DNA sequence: TGTGCCAGCAGCCCCCTTCCTGGGGGCCATTCCGATGAGCAGTTCTTC.

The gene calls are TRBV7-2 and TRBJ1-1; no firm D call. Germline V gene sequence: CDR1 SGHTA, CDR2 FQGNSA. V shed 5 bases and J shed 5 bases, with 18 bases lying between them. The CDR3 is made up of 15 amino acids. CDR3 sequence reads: CASSIYSARGTEAFF. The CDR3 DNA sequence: TGTGCCAGCAGCATCTATTCGGCGCGGGGTACTGAAGCTTTCTTT. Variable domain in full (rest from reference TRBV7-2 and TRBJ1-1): GAGVSQSPSNKVTEKGKDVELRCDPISGHTALYWYRQSLGQGLEFLIYFQGNSAPDKSGLPSDRFSAERTGGSVSTLTIQRTQQEDSAVYLCASSIYSARGTEAFFGQGTRLTVV.

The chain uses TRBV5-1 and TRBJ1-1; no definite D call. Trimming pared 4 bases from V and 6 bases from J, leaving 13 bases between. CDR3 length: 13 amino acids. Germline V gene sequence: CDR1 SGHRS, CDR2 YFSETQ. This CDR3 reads CASSPIGSPEAFF. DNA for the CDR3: TGCGCCAGCAGCCCTATTGGTTCCCCTGAAGCTTTCTTT.

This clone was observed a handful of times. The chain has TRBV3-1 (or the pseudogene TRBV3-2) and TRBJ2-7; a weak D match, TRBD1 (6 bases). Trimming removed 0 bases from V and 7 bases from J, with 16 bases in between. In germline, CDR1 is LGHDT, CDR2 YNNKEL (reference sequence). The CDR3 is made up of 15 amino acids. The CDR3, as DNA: TGTGCCAGCAGCCAAGATATCAGGGGACCGGGGGAGCAGTACTTC. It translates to CASSQDIRGPGEQYF.

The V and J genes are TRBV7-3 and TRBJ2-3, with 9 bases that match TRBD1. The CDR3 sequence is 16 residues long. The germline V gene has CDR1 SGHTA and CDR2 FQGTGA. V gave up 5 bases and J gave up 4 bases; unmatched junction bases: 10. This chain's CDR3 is CASSTHGDRVPDTQYF. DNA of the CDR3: TGTGCCAGCAGCACGCATGGGGACAGGGTACCAGATACGCAGTATTTT.

CDR3 bases: TGTGCCAGTAGTATTCAACCACGGACAGGGGGCGAGCAGTACTTC. Translated, it gives CASSIQPRTGGEQYF. This sequence joins TRBV19 and TRBJ2-7; 10 nucleotides agree with TRBD1. V dropped 3 bases and J dropped 6; count of bases not matched to a gene: 8. Germline V gene lookup returns CDR1 LNHDA and CDR2 SQIVND (reference sequence). This CDR3 has 15 amino acids. Looking up the rest from reference TRBV19 and TRBJ2-7 gives the full variable domain: DGGITQSPKYLFRKEGQNVTLSCEQNLNHDAMYWYRQDPGQGLRLIYYSQIVNDFQKGDIAEGYSVSREKKESFPLTVTSAQKNPTAFYLCASSIQPRTGGEQYFGPGTRLTVT.

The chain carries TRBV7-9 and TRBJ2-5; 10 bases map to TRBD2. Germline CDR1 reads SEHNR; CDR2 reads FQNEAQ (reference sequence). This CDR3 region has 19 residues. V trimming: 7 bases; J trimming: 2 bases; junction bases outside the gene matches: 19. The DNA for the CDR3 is TGTGCCAGCACCCAGGGAAAAGCGGGAGGGCCCTGGGGTCAAGAGACCCAGTACTTC. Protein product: CASTQGKAGGPWGQETQYF.

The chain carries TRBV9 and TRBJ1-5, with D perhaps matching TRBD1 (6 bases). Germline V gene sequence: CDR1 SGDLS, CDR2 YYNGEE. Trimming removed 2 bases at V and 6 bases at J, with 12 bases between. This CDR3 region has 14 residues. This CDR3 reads CASSVSGEGQPQHF. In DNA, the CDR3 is TGTGCCAGCAGCGTTTCAGGGGAAGGTCAGCCCCAGCATTTT.